Listed below are T cell receptor beta chains from one sample, sequenced in a study of T cells expressing NK-cell markers. One entry per CDR3 protein, without DNA, is what TCRdb gives after re-calling the 5' RACE reads. The table lists more than 250,000 distinct CDR3 sequences. The source material was blood T cells: a sorted CD56 or NKG2C T cell subset, CD4+ or CD8+ T cells, or bulk PBMC T cells (not recorded which). Receptors originate from a man aged 18 to 30 in good health. CDR3s include the opening cysteine and the closing phenylalanine or tryptophan. Fields, in order: J gene, V gene, CDR3 protein.

TRBJ2-7,TRBV2,CASSPGVGQVPYEQYF
TRBJ1-2,TRBV29-1,CSVAGIFQGLRGYTF
TRBJ2-1,TRBV7-2,CASSSAGTGTYNEQFF
TRBJ1-3,TRBV7-2,CASSLLPSTGNTIYF
TRBJ2-7,TRBV11-2,CADRGAAYEQYF
TRBJ2-7,TRBV20-1,CSATSDRSYEQYF
TRBJ1-5,TRBV20-1,CSARRGENQPQHF
TRBJ1-1,TRBV20-1,CSAAGGANTEAFF
TRBJ2-7,TRBV28,CASSDRYEQYF
TRBJ1-5,TRBV6-2/TRBV6-3,CASSYILGISNQPQHF
TRBJ2-5,TRBV5-8,CASSERDRRQETQYF
TRBJ1-1,TRBV5-1,CASSTQVNTEAFF
TRBJ1-1,TRBV12-3/TRBV12-4,CASSLQITSQAFF
TRBJ2-5,TRBV12-3/TRBV12-4,CASSFVSGAGETQYF
TRBJ2-1,TRBV4-1,CASSQTSREWFEQFF
TRBJ2-3,TRBV29-1,CSVGRTGTDTQYF
TRBJ1-2,TRBV6-1,CASSEVDGSNYGYTF
TRBJ2-2,TRBV4-2,CASSRNAHSSGSDTGELFF
TRBJ2-1,TRBV27,CASSLFGLAVSSYNEQFF
TRBJ2-1,TRBV24-1,CATSDLSPGGRFF
TRBJ2-7,TRBV12-3/TRBV12-4,CAIQGWGDYEQYF
TRBJ2-1,TRBV29-1,CSVVVGRAYNEQFF
TRBJ2-4,TRBV6-2/TRBV6-3,CASSTSYNIQYF
TRBJ2-5,TRBV7-2,CASSLRTRQETQYF
TRBJ2-5,TRBV15,CATSRATSGIGTQYF
TRBJ1-2,TRBV5-1,CASSDGFRGGYTF
TRBJ2-7,TRBV28,CASSLTGLLIYELYF